Listed below are T cell receptor beta chains from one sample, sequenced in a study of shared clonotypes between healthy human individuals. Assay: immunoSEQ multiplex PCR; the TCRdb copy retains only in-frame clones and omits some. The sample has 2.5 million or so clones, approximately 92% seen once. Sequenced material: naive CD4+ T cells sorted from blood. The receptors here all came from a man younger than 30 in good health. The CDR3 runs from the conserved cysteine through the conserved F or W. The D gene is left open where the match is weak. Size is stated for part of the rows, as once, few or many counts, or as a class when the clone is expanded.

clone_size: -; d_call: TRBD1; v_call: TRBV19; j_call: TRBJ1-1; cdr3_nt: TGTGCCAGTAGAGGGGGTCCGGGACAGTTTGAAGCTTTCTTT; cdr3_aa: CASRGGPGQFEAFF
clone_size: -; d_call: -; v_call: TRBV6-1; j_call: TRBJ1-3; cdr3_nt: TGTGCCAGCAGTGAAGCGAGGGGCTCTGGAAACACCATATATTTT; cdr3_aa: CASSEARGSGNTIYF
clone_size: -; d_call: -; v_call: TRBV15; j_call: TRBJ1-3; cdr3_nt: TGTGCCACCAGCAGAGATCCTACGGGTTCAGGAAACACCATATATTTT; cdr3_aa: CATSRDPTGSGNTIYF
clone_size: -; d_call: TRBD2; v_call: TRBV11-2; j_call: TRBJ2-5; cdr3_nt: TGTGCCAGCAGCTTAGAGGGGACTATAGCGGGCAAATTTCATCGGGAGACCCAGTACTTC; cdr3_aa: CASSLEGTIAGKFHRETQYF
clone_size: -; d_call: TRBD1; v_call: TRBV11-2; j_call: TRBJ2-1; cdr3_nt: TGTGCCAGCAGCCTCTGGACAGGGTCCCAAAATGAGCAGTTCTTC; cdr3_aa: CASSLWTGSQNEQFF
clone_size: -; d_call: -; v_call: TRBV5-1; j_call: TRBJ1-5; cdr3_nt: TGCGCCAGCAGCTTCACCGGGGCCAGCAATCAGCCCCAGCATTTT; cdr3_aa: CASSFTGASNQPQHF
clone_size: -; d_call: -; v_call: TRBV30; j_call: TRBJ2-3; cdr3_nt: TGTGCCTGGAGCCGGGCAGATACGCAGTATTTT; cdr3_aa: CAWSRADTQYF
clone_size: once; d_call: -; v_call: TRBV7-2; j_call: TRBJ1-6; cdr3_nt: TGTGCCAGCAGCTTGGATCGGGGTCAAAACTCACCCCTCCACTTT; cdr3_aa: CASSLDRGQNSPLHF
clone_size: -; d_call: -; v_call: TRBV6-6; j_call: TRBJ2-7; cdr3_nt: TGTGCCAGCAGTAAGGGTTCCTCCTACGAGCAGTACTTC; cdr3_aa: CASSKGSSYEQYF
clone_size: -; d_call: -; v_call: TRBV27; j_call: TRBJ2-7; cdr3_nt: TGTGCCAGCAGTTTATCCCAGGGGACGTGGACCTACGAGCAGTACTTC; cdr3_aa: CASSLSQGTWTYEQYF
clone_size: once; d_call: -; v_call: TRBV18; j_call: TRBJ1-6; cdr3_nt: TGTGCCAGCTCACCTCTATCCGGGACTCAGCTTATTACACCCCTCCACTTT; cdr3_aa: CASSPLSGTQLITPLHF
clone_size: -; d_call: -; v_call: TRBV6-5; j_call: TRBJ2-5; cdr3_nt: TGTGCCAGCAGGGGAACAGGGTCAGAGACCCGGTACTTC; cdr3_aa: CASRGTGSETRYF
clone_size: once; d_call: TRBD1; v_call: TRBV4-2; j_call: TRBJ1-1; cdr3_nt: TGTGCCAGCAGCCAAGAGCTTTCGACAGGGGGCACTGAAGCTTTCTTT; cdr3_aa: CASSQELSTGGTEAFF
clone_size: few; d_call: -; v_call: TRBV18; j_call: TRBJ1-1; cdr3_nt: TGTGCCAGCTCACCCTCCGGGGACCCGAACACTGAAGCTTTCTTT; cdr3_aa: CASSPSGDPNTEAFF
clone_size: -; d_call: TRBD2; v_call: TRBV28; j_call: TRBJ2-1; cdr3_nt: TGTGCCAGCAGTTGGAGCGGGGCGATCTACAATGAGCAGTTCTTC; cdr3_aa: CASSWSGAIYNEQFF
clone_size: -; d_call: -; v_call: TRBV19; j_call: TRBJ1-5; cdr3_nt: TGTGCCAGTAGTATCTCGATCGGGGGTGAAAGCAATCAGCCCCAGCATTTT; cdr3_aa: CASSISIGGESNQPQHF
clone_size: -; d_call: -; v_call: TRBV7-6; j_call: TRBJ2-7; cdr3_nt: TGTGCCAGCACCAAAGGGTTTGCCACCTACGAGCAGTACTTT; cdr3_aa: CASTKGFATYEQYF
clone_size: -; d_call: -; v_call: TRBV30; j_call: TRBJ1-6; cdr3_nt: TGTGCCTGGGCCCGGGGGGAATCACCCCTCCACTTT; cdr3_aa: CAWARGESPLHF
clone_size: -; d_call: TRBD2; v_call: TRBV7-2; j_call: TRBJ2-5; cdr3_nt: TGTGCCACCCCGGGACTAGCGGGAGGAGAGACCCAGTACTTC; cdr3_aa: CATPGLAGGETQYF
clone_size: -; d_call: -; v_call: TRBV18; j_call: TRBJ1-5; cdr3_nt: TGTGCCAGCTCAGAACAGGGTCCCAATCAGCCCCAGCATTTT; cdr3_aa: CASSEQGPNQPQHF
clone_size: -; d_call: -; v_call: TRBV5-4; j_call: TRBJ1-2; cdr3_nt: TGTGCCAGCAGCTTCGACAGTAACTATGGCTACACCTTC; cdr3_aa: CASSFDSNYGYTF
clone_size: -; d_call: -; v_call: TRBV5-1; j_call: TRBJ2-7; cdr3_nt: TGCGCCAGCAGCTTCAGGTATTCCTCCTACGAGCAGTACTTC; cdr3_aa: CASSFRYSSYEQYF
clone_size: -; d_call: -; v_call: TRBV6-5; j_call: TRBJ1-1; cdr3_nt: TGTGCCAGCAGCGTTGGGGCGCGGACTGAAGCTTTCTTT; cdr3_aa: CASSVGARTEAFF
clone_size: -; d_call: -; v_call: TRBV10-2; j_call: TRBJ2-7; cdr3_nt: TGCGCCAGCAGTGAGACCGGGACTGGGGCCTACGAGCAGTACTTC; cdr3_aa: CASSETGTGAYEQYF
clone_size: -; d_call: TRBD1; v_call: TRBV10-1; j_call: TRBJ2-7; cdr3_nt: TGCGCCAGCAGTGCAGGACAGGGGCCGGTTGGAACCTACGAGCAGTACTTC; cdr3_aa: CASSAGQGPVGTYEQYF
clone_size: -; d_call: -; v_call: TRBV4-1; j_call: TRBJ1-5; cdr3_nt: TGCGCCAGCAGCCAAGATCTAGCGCCCAATCAGCCCCAGCATTTT; cdr3_aa: CASSQDLAPNQPQHF
clone_size: -; d_call: -; v_call: TRBV11-2; j_call: TRBJ2-5; cdr3_nt: TGTGCCAGCAGCTTGGCGGGCAAGTCAAGAGAGACCCAGTACTTC; cdr3_aa: CASSLAGKSRETQYF
clone_size: -; d_call: -; v_call: TRBV10-2; j_call: TRBJ1-4; cdr3_nt: TGCGCCAGCTCAGGGAGTAATGAAAAACTGTTTTTT; cdr3_aa: CASSGSNEKLFF
clone_size: -; d_call: -; v_call: TRBV10-2; j_call: TRBJ1-2; cdr3_nt: TGCGCCAGCAAGCAAGGGCGGGACTATGGCTACACCTTC; cdr3_aa: CASKQGRDYGYTF
clone_size: -; d_call: -; v_call: TRBV7-9; j_call: TRBJ2-7; cdr3_nt: TGTGCCAGCAGCTTAGGGACTTCTTCCTACGAGCAGTACTTC; cdr3_aa: CASSLGTSSYEQYF
clone_size: -; d_call: -; v_call: TRBV18; j_call: TRBJ2-7; cdr3_nt: TGTGCCAGCTCACCAACTAAGGATTATTCGAAGGGTGAGCAGTACTTC; cdr3_aa: CASSPTKDYSKGEQYF
clone_size: -; d_call: -; v_call: TRBV13; j_call: TRBJ2-2; cdr3_nt: TGTGCCAGCAGCTTGCGTATCGGGGGCAGTCCAGGGGAGCTGTTTTTT; cdr3_aa: CASSLRIGGSPGELFF
clone_size: few; d_call: -; v_call: TRBV27; j_call: TRBJ1-5; cdr3_nt: TGTGCCAGCAGTTCTAACACGAAACCCCAGCATTTT; cdr3_aa: CASSSNTKPQHF
clone_size: -; d_call: TRBD2; v_call: TRBV15; j_call: TRBJ2-7; cdr3_nt: TGTGCCACCAGCAGAGGAGGGATAGCGGGAACCTACGAGCAGTACTTC; cdr3_aa: CATSRGGIAGTYEQYF
clone_size: -; d_call: TRBD1; v_call: TRBV25-1; j_call: TRBJ2-7; cdr3_nt: TGTGCCAGCAGTGAGAGGACAGGGTCGGGTGAGCAGTACTTC; cdr3_aa: CASSERTGSGEQYF
clone_size: -; d_call: TRBD2; v_call: TRBV29-1; j_call: TRBJ2-7; cdr3_nt: TGCAGCGTCATCACGGGACTAGCGGGAGGGTCCTACGAGCAGTACTTC; cdr3_aa: CSVITGLAGGSYEQYF
clone_size: -; d_call: -; v_call: TRBV2; j_call: TRBJ2-2; cdr3_nt: TGTGCCAGCAGTGGGTACAGAAACACCGGGGAGCTGTTTTTT; cdr3_aa: CASSGYRNTGELFF
clone_size: -; d_call: -; v_call: TRBV28; j_call: TRBJ1-5; cdr3_nt: TGTGCCAGCACCATAGTTTCGAACGGGGATCAGCCCCAGCATTTT; cdr3_aa: CASTIVSNGDQPQHF
clone_size: -; d_call: -; v_call: TRBV10-3; j_call: TRBJ1-1; cdr3_nt: TGTGCCATCAGTCAGGTCAACACTGAAGCTTTCTTT; cdr3_aa: CAISQVNTEAFF
clone_size: -; d_call: -; v_call: TRBV7-9; j_call: TRBJ1-5; cdr3_nt: TGTGCCAGCAATCTGCGGGGGGGTAATCAGCCCCAGCATTTT; cdr3_aa: CASNLRGGNQPQHF
clone_size: -; d_call: -; v_call: TRBV7-2; j_call: TRBJ1-1; cdr3_nt: TGTGCCAGCAGCTTAGGGCCAGGGAGAGGGAACACTGAAGCTTTCTTT; cdr3_aa: CASSLGPGRGNTEAFF
clone_size: -; d_call: TRBD1; v_call: TRBV6-6; j_call: TRBJ1-4; cdr3_nt: TGTGCCAGCCAGAGGGAGGGACAGGGACATGAAAAACTGTTTTTT; cdr3_aa: CASQREGQGHEKLFF
clone_size: -; d_call: -; v_call: TRBV7-2; j_call: TRBJ2-1; cdr3_nt: TGTGCCAGCAGGCCAGGGGGGACCAATGAGCAGTTCTTC; cdr3_aa: CASRPGGTNEQFF
clone_size: -; d_call: TRBD1; v_call: TRBV28; j_call: TRBJ1-5; cdr3_nt: TGTGCCAGCAGTTCGGGACAGGGGGCGGGTCAGCCCCAGCATTTT; cdr3_aa: CASSSGQGAGQPQHF
clone_size: -; d_call: -; v_call: TRBV7-9; j_call: TRBJ2-2; cdr3_nt: TGTGCCAGCACGAGGTCGGGACAAACGAACACCGGGGAGCTGTTTTTT; cdr3_aa: CASTRSGQTNTGELFF
clone_size: -; d_call: -; v_call: TRBV11-3; j_call: TRBJ2-7; cdr3_nt: TGTGCCAGCAGCCCCGGTCTTTGGGGGGCTCCCTACGAGCAGTACTTC; cdr3_aa: CASSPGLWGAPYEQYF
clone_size: once; d_call: -; v_call: TRBV7-3; j_call: TRBJ2-4; cdr3_nt: TGTGCCAGCAGCTTACAGGGGTCGAAAAACATTCAGTACTTC; cdr3_aa: CASSLQGSKNIQYF
clone_size: -; d_call: TRBD2; v_call: TRBV7-8; j_call: TRBJ2-1; cdr3_nt: TGTGCCAGCATGATGGGCGGGGGGTACGAGCAGTTCTTC; cdr3_aa: CASMMGGGYEQFF
clone_size: -; d_call: -; v_call: TRBV21-1; j_call: TRBJ2-7; cdr3_nt: TGTGCCAGCAGCAAAGCGCTCGGGGCAGGGGGGGATCCCTACGAGCAGTACTTC; cdr3_aa: CASSKALGAGGDPYEQYF
clone_size: -; d_call: -; v_call: TRBV5-4; j_call: TRBJ2-7; cdr3_nt: TGTGCCAGCAGCTTGGGGCGCAGTGCCTACGAGCAGTACTTC; cdr3_aa: CASSLGRSAYEQYF
clone_size: once; d_call: TRBD2; v_call: TRBV18; j_call: TRBJ2-5; cdr3_nt: TGTGCCAGCTCACCGGCCGGGAGGGCCCTACAAGAGACCCAGTACTTC; cdr3_aa: CASSPAGRALQETQYF
clone_size: -; d_call: -; v_call: TRBV7-2; j_call: TRBJ1-6; cdr3_nt: TGTGCCAGCAGCTTATCGGTCTCCTCACCCCTCCACTTT; cdr3_aa: CASSLSVSSPLHF
clone_size: -; d_call: -; v_call: TRBV4-1; j_call: TRBJ1-4; cdr3_nt: TGCGCCAGCGCCGAGCCAGGACAGCTGAATGAAAAACTGTTTTTT; cdr3_aa: CASAEPGQLNEKLFF
clone_size: once; d_call: -; v_call: TRBV11-2; j_call: TRBJ2-5; cdr3_nt: TGTGCCAGCAGCCTCGGGGAGCGAGAGACCCAGTACTTC; cdr3_aa: CASSLGERETQYF
clone_size: -; d_call: TRBD1; v_call: TRBV5-1; j_call: TRBJ1-1; cdr3_nt: TGCGCCAGCAGCTCGCTGACAGGGAAGAACACTGAAGCTTTCTTT; cdr3_aa: CASSSLTGKNTEAFF
clone_size: -; d_call: -; v_call: TRBV30; j_call: TRBJ1-2; cdr3_nt: TGTGCCTGGAGTGTACGAGGGCTAGACTATGGCTACACCTTC; cdr3_aa: CAWSVRGLDYGYTF
clone_size: -; d_call: -; v_call: TRBV5-4; j_call: TRBJ2-7; cdr3_nt: TGTGCCAGCTGGGACGAGCAGTACTTC; cdr3_aa: CASWDEQYF